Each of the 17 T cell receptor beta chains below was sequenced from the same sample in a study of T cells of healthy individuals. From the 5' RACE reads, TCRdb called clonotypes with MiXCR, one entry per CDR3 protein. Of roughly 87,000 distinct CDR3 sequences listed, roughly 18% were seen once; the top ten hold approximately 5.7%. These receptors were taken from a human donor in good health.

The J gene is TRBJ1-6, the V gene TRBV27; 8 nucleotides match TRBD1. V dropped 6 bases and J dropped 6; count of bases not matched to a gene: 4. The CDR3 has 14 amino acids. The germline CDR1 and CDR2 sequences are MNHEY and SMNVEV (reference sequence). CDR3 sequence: CASRWTGSNSPLHF. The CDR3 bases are TGTGCCAGCAGGTGGACAGGGTCTAATTCACCCCTCCACTTT.

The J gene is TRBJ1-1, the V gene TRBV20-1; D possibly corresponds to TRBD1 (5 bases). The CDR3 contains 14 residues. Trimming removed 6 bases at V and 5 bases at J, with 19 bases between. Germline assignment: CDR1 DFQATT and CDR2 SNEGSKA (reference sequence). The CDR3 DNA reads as TGCAGTGCGAGGCTCAGGGTAGAAGAAACTGAAGCTTTCTTT. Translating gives CSARLRVEETEAFF.

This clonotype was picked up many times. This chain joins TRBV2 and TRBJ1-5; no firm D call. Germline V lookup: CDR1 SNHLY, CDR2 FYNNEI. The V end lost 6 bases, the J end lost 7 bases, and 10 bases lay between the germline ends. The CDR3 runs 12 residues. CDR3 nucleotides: TGTGCCAGCAGGGGCGAAGGCCAGCCCCAGCATTTT. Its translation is CASRGEGQPQHF.

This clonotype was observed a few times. The CDR3 loop is CASSYLSGSTDTQYF. For the CDR3, the DNA is TGTGCCAGCAGCTACCTAAGCGGGAGTACAGATACGCAGTATTTT. V is TRBV28 and J is TRBJ2-3; 8 bases line up with TRBD2. The CDR3 is made up of 15 amino acids. Trimming removed 6 bases from V and 3 bases from J; junction bases left unmatched: 8. The germline V gene encodes CDR1 MDHEN and CDR2 SYDVKM.

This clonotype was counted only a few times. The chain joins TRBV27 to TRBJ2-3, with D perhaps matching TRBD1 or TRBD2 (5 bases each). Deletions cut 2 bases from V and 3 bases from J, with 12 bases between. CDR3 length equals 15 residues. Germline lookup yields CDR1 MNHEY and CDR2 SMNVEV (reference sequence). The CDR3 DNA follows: TGTGCCAGCAGTTTAGGGGGTTTCGTGACAGATACGCAGTATTTT. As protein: CASSLGGFVTDTQYF.

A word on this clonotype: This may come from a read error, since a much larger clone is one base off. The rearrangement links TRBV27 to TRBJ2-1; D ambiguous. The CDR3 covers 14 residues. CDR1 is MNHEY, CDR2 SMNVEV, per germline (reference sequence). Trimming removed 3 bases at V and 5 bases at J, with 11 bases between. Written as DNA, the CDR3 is TGTGCCAGCAGTTTTAACCCCTTCAACAATGAGCAGTTCTTC. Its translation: CASSFNPFNNEQFF.

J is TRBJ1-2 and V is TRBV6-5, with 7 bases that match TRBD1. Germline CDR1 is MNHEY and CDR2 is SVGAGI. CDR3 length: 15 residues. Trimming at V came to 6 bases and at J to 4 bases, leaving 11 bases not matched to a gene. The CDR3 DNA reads TGTGCCAGCAGACGGGGACAGTTGAATCCCTATGGCTACACCTTC. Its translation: CASRRGQLNPYGYTF.

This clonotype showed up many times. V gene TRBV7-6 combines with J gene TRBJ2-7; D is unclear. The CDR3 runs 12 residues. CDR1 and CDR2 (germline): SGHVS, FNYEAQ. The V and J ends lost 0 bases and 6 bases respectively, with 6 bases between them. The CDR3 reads CASSLAGFEQYF. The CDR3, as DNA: TGTGCCAGCAGCTTAGCTGGTTTCGAGCAGTACTTC.

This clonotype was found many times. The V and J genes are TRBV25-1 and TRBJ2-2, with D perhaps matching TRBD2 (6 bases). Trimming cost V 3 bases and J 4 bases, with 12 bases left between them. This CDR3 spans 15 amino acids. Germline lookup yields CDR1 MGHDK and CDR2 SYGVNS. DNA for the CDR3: TGTGCCAGCAGTGATGGCGGGGTTGCCACCGGGGAGCTGTTTTTT. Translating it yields CASSDGGVATGELFF.

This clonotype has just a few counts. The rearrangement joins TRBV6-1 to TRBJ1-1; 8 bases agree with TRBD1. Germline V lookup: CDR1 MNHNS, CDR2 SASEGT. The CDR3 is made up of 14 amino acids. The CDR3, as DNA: TGTGGGGCTCGGACAGGGACCATGAACACTGAAGCTTTCTTT. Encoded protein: CGARTGTMNTEAFF.

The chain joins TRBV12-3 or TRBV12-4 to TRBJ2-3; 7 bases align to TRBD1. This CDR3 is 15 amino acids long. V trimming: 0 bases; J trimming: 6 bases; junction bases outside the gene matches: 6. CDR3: CASSLALTGRDTQYF. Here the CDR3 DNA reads TGTGCCAGCAGTTTAGCGCTGACAGGGCGGGATACGCAGTATTTT.

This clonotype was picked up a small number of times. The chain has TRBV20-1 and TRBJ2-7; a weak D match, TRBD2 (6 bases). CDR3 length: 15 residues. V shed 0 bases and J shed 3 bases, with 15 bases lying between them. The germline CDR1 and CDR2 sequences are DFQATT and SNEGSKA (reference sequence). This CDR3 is CSARDFRRDLYEQYF. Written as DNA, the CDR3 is TGCAGTGCTAGAGATTTTCGGCGGGACCTCTACGAGCAGTACTTC.

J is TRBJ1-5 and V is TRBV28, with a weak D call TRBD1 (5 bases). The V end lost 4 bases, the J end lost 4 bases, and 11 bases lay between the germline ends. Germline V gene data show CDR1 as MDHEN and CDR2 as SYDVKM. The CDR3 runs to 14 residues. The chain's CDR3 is CASSYGGLNQPQHF. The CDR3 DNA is TGTGCCAGCAGTTACGGGGGGTTGAATCAGCCCCAGCATTTT.

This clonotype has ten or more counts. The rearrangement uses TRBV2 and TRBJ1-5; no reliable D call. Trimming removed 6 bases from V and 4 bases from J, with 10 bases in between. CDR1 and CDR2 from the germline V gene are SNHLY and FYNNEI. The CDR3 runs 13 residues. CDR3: CASRDLDNQPQHF. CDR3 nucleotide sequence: TGTGCCAGCAGGGACCTTGATAATCAGCCCCAGCATTTT. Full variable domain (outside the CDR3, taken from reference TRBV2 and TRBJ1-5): EPEVTQTPSHQVTQMGQEVILRCVPISNHLYFYWYRQILGQKVEFLVSFYNNEISEKSEIFDDQFSVERPDGSNFTLKIRSTKLEDSAMYFCASRDLDNQPQHFGDGTRLSIL.

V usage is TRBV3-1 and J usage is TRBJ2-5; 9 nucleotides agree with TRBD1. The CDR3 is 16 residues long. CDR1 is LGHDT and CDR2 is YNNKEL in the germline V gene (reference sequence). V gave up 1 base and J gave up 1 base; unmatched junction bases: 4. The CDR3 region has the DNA TGTGCCAGCAGCCAAGCGGGGACAGGGAGCCAAGAGACCCAGTACTTC. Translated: CASSQAGTGSQETQYF.

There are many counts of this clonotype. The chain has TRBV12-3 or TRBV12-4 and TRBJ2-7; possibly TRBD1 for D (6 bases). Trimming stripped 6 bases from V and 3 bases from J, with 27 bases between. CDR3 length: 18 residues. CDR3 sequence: CASSSRGLSGVSRYEQYF. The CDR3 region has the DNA TGTGCCAGCAGCTCCCGCGGTTTGTCAGGGGTTTCTCGCTACGAGCAGTACTTC.

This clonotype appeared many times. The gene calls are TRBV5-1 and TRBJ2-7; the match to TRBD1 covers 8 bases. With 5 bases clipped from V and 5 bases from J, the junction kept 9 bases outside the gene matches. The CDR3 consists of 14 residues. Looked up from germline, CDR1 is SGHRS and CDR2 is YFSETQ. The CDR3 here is CASRQDRGENEQYF. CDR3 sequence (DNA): TGCGCCAGCAGGCAAGACAGGGGCGAAAACGAGCAGTACTTC.